This T cell receptor (beta chain) was obtained from a study of blood T cell repertoires in COVID-19 (dated by TCRdb to 2020 to 2022). Looking at the study overall: The collaborator samples originated in the United States, Italy and Spain and spanned the acute and convalescent phases of COVID-19. The material from the prospective study consisted of cDNA or gDNA derived from T cells, B-cell-depleted T cells, or PBMCs. The dataset comprised deeply sampled blood TCRbeta repertoires from subjects exposed to, actively infected with, or recovered from COVID-19. The repertoires were released in a freely available public database meant as a resource for research on the immune response to SARS-CoV-2. Samples were obtained from the ongoing ImmuneRACE study (first 160 participants) and from over 1,000 subjects provided by 6 global collaborators. Sample metadata almost always included a de-identified subject ID, COVID-19 status, age in years and sex. HLA class I and class II types, where available, came from metadata supplied by the sample provider rather than from assay-based typing. The investigation overall reported the following: The quantity of clinical and demographic metadata differed by source and by participant and was supplied without curation.

TCRbeta CDR3 regions were amplified from genomic DNA by means of the immunoSEQ Assay, a bias-controlled multiplex PCR. From the authors' description of their analysis: The number of nucleated cells in each sample was estimated by amplification of reference gene primers within the assay. To quantify the absolute abundance of each unique TCRbeta CDR3 rearrangement, sequence reads were collapsed and filtered. For each sample, productive Simpson clonality was calculated by taking the square root of Simpson's diversity index across productive rearrangements. Imported from immuneACCESS, the table was reduced by TCRdb to in-frame sequences with V and J called. These copies leave out some clones; in studies compared against another copy, an unresolved V gene accounts for under half, and the cause of the remainder is not known. V and J calls and clone size come straight from that table; D and trimming were deduced from the DNA. The sample profile shows fewer than 80,000 clones; 85% to 90% of them were found once. The ten largest clonotypes hold roughly 19% of the sample.

In the germline V gene, CDR1 corresponds to ENHRY and CDR2 to SYGVKD. Trimming costs V 6 bases and J 6 bases, and their ends lie 12 bases apart. The CDR3 spans 13 residues, from the cysteine through the phenylalanine. CDR3 DNA is the only sequence kept; it has 39 bases, read in frame from the first base. The collaborating institutions used their own protocols to collect whole blood in K2EDTA tubes. For TCRbeta analysis, collaborator samples were shipped as frozen whole blood, as isolated PBMCs, or as DNA extracted from either sample type. Turning to this clone: Its antigen remains unidentified. Per-base quality was not reported, and no clone a single base away is much larger than it.

Sequencing was carried out using peripheral blood. The rearrangement combines TRBV10-3 with TRBJ2-1; the D segment could be TRBD1, given 5 matching bases. This clonotype was obtained from a human donor in a cohort sampled during active COVID-19. The base sequence is TGTGCCATCAGGGGGCTCGAGCTCAATGAGCAGTTCTTC. This gives the protein CAIRGLELNEQFF.